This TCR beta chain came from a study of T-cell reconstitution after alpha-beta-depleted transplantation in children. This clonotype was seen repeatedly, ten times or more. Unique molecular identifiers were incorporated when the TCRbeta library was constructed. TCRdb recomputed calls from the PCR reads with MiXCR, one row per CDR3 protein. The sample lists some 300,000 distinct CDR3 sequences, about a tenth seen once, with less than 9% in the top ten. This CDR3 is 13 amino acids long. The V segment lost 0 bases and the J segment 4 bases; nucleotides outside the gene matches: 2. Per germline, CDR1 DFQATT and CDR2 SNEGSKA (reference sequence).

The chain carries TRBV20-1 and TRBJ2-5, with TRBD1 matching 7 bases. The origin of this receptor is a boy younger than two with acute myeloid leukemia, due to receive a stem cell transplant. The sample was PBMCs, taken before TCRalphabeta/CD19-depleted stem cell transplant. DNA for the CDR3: TGCAGTGCTAGAGAAGAGGGGGCAGAGACCCAGTACTTC. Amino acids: CSAREEGAETQYF.